This TCR beta chain was identified in a study of Graves' ophthalmopathy and Graves' hyperthyroidism. Broader study findings: Detection in blood was also observed for most expanded thyroid clonotypes above 0.001 frequency.

The germline V gene has CDR1 SNHLY and CDR2 FYNNEI. This CDR3 contains 14 residues. J gave up 4 bases and V 10 bases, and 11 bases lay outside the gene matches. The authors amplified TCR beta CDR3 regions from RNA transcripts. HTBI primers were employed in first-round RT-PCR, then a second-round multiplex PCR followed. TCRdb redid the calling of the multiplex PCR reads with MiXCR, one entry per CDR3 protein. This table holds about 550,000 distinct CDR3 sequences, 35% to 45% found once. Patients were diagnosed from clinical symptoms, serum thyroxine, TRAb, thyroid ultrasound and orbital computed tomography. With regard to this clonotype: Its antigen is not known.

The genes are TRBV2 and TRBJ2-7; 9 nucleotides align to TRBD1. The sequenced material came from peripheral blood or thyroid tissue (not recorded which). This clonotype was sampled from an adult man with Graves' hyperthyroidism. CDR3 sequence reads: CATRTGTGYYEQYF. The CDR3 bases are TGTGCCACCCGGACCGGGACAGGGTATTACGAGCAGTACTTC.